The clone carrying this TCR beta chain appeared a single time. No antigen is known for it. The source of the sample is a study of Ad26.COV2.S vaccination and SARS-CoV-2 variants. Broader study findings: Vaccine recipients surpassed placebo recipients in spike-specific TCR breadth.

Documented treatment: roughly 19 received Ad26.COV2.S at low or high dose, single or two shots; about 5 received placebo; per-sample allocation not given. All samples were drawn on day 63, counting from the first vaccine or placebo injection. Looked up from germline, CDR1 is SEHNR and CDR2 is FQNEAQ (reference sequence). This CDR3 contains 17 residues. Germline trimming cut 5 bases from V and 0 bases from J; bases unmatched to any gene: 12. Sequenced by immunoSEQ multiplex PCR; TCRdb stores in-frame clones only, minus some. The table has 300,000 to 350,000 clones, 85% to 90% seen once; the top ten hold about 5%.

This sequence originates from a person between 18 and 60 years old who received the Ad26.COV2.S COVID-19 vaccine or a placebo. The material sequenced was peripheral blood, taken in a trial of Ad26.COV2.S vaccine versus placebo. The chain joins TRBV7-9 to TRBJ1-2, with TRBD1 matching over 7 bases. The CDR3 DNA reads TGTGCCAGCAGCCCCGGGGGTGGGGACAGAGCTAACTATGGCTACACCTTC. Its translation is CASSPGGGDRANYGYTF.